This TCR beta chain was profiled in a study of T-cell reconstitution after alpha-beta-depleted transplantation in children. General study findings and limits: The origin of alpha-beta T cells about two months after transplant was reportedly several hundred expanded graft clones.

As it was prepared, the TCRbeta library received unique molecular identifiers. Via MiXCR, TCRdb re-called the PCR reads, giving one row per CDR3 protein. Among roughly 570,000 distinct CDR3 sequences listed, 25% to 30% were seen once. Comments on this clonotype: Its antigen is not known. Mismatch with germline at one junction end may stem from a read error.

This CDR3 contains 16 residues. Germline V gives CDR1 DFQATT, CDR2 SNEGSKA (reference sequence). This TCR was sampled from a boy less than two years old with Wiskott-Aldrich syndrome, due to receive a stem cell transplant. Here the sequenced sample was PBMCs, taken before TCRalphabeta/CD19-depleted stem cell transplant. The J gene is TRBJ2-7, the V gene TRBV20-1; 13 bases are shared with TRBD2. CDR3 loop: CTARAELAGGPYEQYF. CDR3 DNA: TGCACTGCTAGAGCCGAACTAGCGGGAGGGCCCTACGAGCAGTACTTC.